A single sample gave rise to the 14 T cell receptor beta chains below, sequenced in a study of blood T cell repertoires in COVID-19. Profiling relied on immunoSEQ multiplex PCR, and the TCRdb table lists in-frame clones only, not all of them. The profile shows approximately 250,000 clones, roughly 88% of them singletons. Sequencing was performed on PBMCs or T cells enriched from blood (not recorded which). The receptors here all came from a woman between 40 and 55 years old with acute COVID-19.

The rearrangement links TRBV3-1 (or the pseudogene TRBV3-2) to TRBJ1-2, with D tentatively TRBD1 (5 bases). This CDR3 is built from 14 residues. Trimming stripped 4 bases from V and 4 bases from J, with 13 bases between. CDR1 and CDR2 from the germline V gene are LGHDT and YNNKEL (reference sequence). This chain's CDR3 is CASSLTGVLYGYTF. DNA for the CDR3: TGTGCCAGCAGCCTTACAGGCGTTCTCTATGGCTACACCTTC.

The chain joins TRBV18 to TRBJ2-7; unclear D gene. The CDR3 sequence is 13 residues long. CDR1 and CDR2 (germline): KGHSH, LQKENI. Trimming pared 4 bases from V and 5 bases from J, leaving 12 bases between. The CDR3 nucleotides are TGTGCCAGCTCACTGCGCGAATTAGACGAGCAGTACTTC. This sequence encodes CASSLRELDEQYF.

This rearrangement joins TRBV29-1 to TRBJ2-2; 7 bases fit TRBD2. The germline CDR1 and CDR2 sequences are SQVTM and ANQGSEA. With V trimmed by 0 bases and J by 5 bases, 3 bases remained unmatched. The CDR3 is 14 amino acids. CDR3 coding DNA: TGCAGCGTTGAAGATCGCGGGAGTACCGGGGAGCTGTTTTTT. This gives the protein CSVEDRGSTGELFF.

The chain employs TRBV11-2 and TRBJ2-3, with 11 bases aligning to TRBD2. The CDR3 contains 14 residues. From germline, CDR1 is SGHAT and CDR2 FQNNGV. V lost 4 bases, J lost 6 bases, and 3 bases stayed unmatched. The CDR3, as DNA: TGTGCCAGCAGCTACGCTAGCGGGAGGGATACGCAGTATTTT. Translating it yields CASSYASGRDTQYF.

The rearrangement joins TRBV7-3 to TRBJ2-1, with 8 bases aligning to TRBD2. This CDR3 spans 13 amino acids. The V segment lost 6 bases and the J segment 6 bases; nucleotides outside the gene matches: 4. Germline CDR1 reads SGHTA; CDR2 reads FQGTGA. CDR3: CASSLSGGNEQFF. The DNA for the CDR3 is TGTGCCAGCAGTCTCAGCGGGGGCAATGAGCAGTTCTTC.

This clone was found a few times. The chain carries TRBV27 and TRBJ1-1; D not certain. The CDR3 spans 13 residues. V gave up 3 bases and J gave up 1 base, with 6 bases separating them. Germline CDR1 is MNHEY and CDR2 is SMNVEV (reference sequence). For the CDR3, the DNA is TGTGCCAGCAGTTTTGGAGCGAACACTGAAGCTTTCTTT. Amino acids: CASSFGANTEAFF.

This CDR3 is CAWSVLLRNARFF. As DNA, the CDR3 is TGTGCCTGGAGTGTACTTTTAAGGAATGCCAGGTTCTTT. The chain recombines TRBV30 with TRBJ1-1, with D hard to call. The V gene's germline CDR1 is GTSNPN and CDR2 SVGIG (reference sequence). The V end lost 0 bases, the J end lost 14 bases, and 19 bases lay between the germline ends. CDR3 length: 13 amino acids.

The chain has TRBV15 and TRBJ2-7, with a weak D call TRBD1 (5 bases). The V end was cut by 0 bases, the J end by 6 bases, with 15 bases between. Germline assignment: CDR1 LNHNV and CDR2 YYDKDF (reference sequence). This CDR3 has 15 amino acids. The CDR3 protein is CATSRDDAGFFEQYF. For the CDR3, the DNA is TGTGCCACCAGCAGAGACGATGCAGGGTTCTTCGAGCAGTACTTC.

This chain uses TRBV13 with TRBJ2-1; TRBD2 agrees at 13 bases. J was trimmed by 4 bases and V by 5 bases; bases with no gene match: 5. Germline V gene sequence: CDR1 PRHDT, CDR2 FYEKMQ (reference sequence). The CDR3 totals 16 residues. The CDR3: CASSPRLAGGYNEQFF. As DNA, the CDR3 is TGTGCCAGCAGCCCCCGACTAGCGGGAGGATACAATGAGCAGTTCTTC.

This rearrangement joins TRBV28 to TRBJ1-6, with D unresolved. CDR1 MDHEN and CDR2 SYDVKM come from the germline V gene. Deletions cut 6 bases from V and 4 bases from J, with 13 bases between. The CDR3 has 15 amino acids. The CDR3 protein is CASSLTPGYNSPLHF. The CDR3 DNA reads as TGTGCCAGCAGCTTAACGCCGGGATATAATTCACCCCTCCACTTT.

This chain links TRBV18 with TRBJ1-2, with TRBD1 matching over 9 bases. The V gene end was trimmed by 0 bases and the J gene end by 4 bases; junction bases not matched to a gene: 3. This CDR3 is 15 amino acids long. Germline CDR1 reads KGHSH; CDR2 reads LQKENI. CDR3 bases: TGTGCCAGCTCACCACCTGGGACAGGGCGCTATGGCTACACCTTC. It yields the protein CASSPPGTGRYGYTF. The variable domain in full, completed from reference TRBV18 and TRBJ1-2, reads NAGVMQNPRHLVRRRGQEARLRCSPMKGHSHVYWYRQLPEEGLKFMVYLQKENIIDESGMPKERFSAEFPKEGPSILRIQQVVRGDSAAYFCASSPPGTGRYGYTFGSGTRLTVV.

The chain recombines TRBV28 with TRBJ1-2; 10 bases are a match to TRBD1. J lost 7 bases, V lost 6 bases, and 5 bases had no gene match. This CDR3 region has 13 residues. Germline V gene sequence: CDR1 MDHEN, CDR2 SYDVKM. The CDR3 sequence is CASSRTGGGGYTF. The DNA of the CDR3 is TGTGCCAGCAGCAGGACAGGGGGAGGTGGCTACACCTTC.

This clone was seen only once. CDR3 DNA sequence: TGTGCCAGCAGTCGACGGACTAGCGGTACCTACGAGCAGTACTTC. Translating it yields CASSRRTSGTYEQYF. The chain is built from TRBV27 and TRBJ2-7, with 10 nucleotides matching TRBD2. V gave up 5 bases and J gave up 2 bases; unmatched junction bases: 6. The CDR3 is 15 residues long. Germline-derived CDR1 and CDR2 are MNHEY and SMNVEV (reference sequence).

This clone was counted only a few times. The CDR3 here is CASSSPTSGIYNEQFF. The DNA for the CDR3 is TGTGCCAGCAGTTCTCCAACTAGCGGAATATACAATGAGCAGTTCTTC. V is TRBV28 and J is TRBJ2-1, with 8 nucleotides matching TRBD2. CDR1 and CDR2 from the germline V gene are MDHEN and SYDVKM. The CDR3 spans 16 residues. V dropped 4 bases and J dropped 4; count of bases not matched to a gene: 9.